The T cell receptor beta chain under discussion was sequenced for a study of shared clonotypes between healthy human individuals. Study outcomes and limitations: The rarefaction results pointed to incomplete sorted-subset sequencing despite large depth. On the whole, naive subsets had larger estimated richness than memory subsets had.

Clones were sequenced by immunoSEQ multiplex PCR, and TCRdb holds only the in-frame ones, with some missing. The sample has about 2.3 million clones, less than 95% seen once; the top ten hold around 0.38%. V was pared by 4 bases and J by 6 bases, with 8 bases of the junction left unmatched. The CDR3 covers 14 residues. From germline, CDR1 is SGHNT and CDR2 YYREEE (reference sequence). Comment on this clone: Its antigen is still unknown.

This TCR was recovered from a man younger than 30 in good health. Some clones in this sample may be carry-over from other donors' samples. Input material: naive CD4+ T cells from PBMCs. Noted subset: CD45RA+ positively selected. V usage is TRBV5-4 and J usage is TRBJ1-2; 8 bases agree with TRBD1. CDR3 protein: CASSRKDRVNGYTF. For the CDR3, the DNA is TGTGCCAGCAGCCGGAAGGACAGGGTGAATGGCTACACCTTC.